Below are 21 T cell receptor beta chains sequenced from a single sample in a study of CXCR3-negative and CXCR3-positive naive CD8 T cells. Study-level points and caveats: Against CXCR3-negative naive cells, CXCR3-positive naive cells showed more hydrophobic TRB CDR3s.

The authors prepared UMI-labeled TRB cDNA libraries by 5' RACE. Reprocessing the 5' RACE reads, TCRdb reports a single entry for every CDR3 protein and omits DNA. The sample includes roughly 55,000 distinct CDR3 sequences. Antigens for these TCRs are unknown. Sequenced: naive CXCR3+ CD8+ T cells from blood. Subset given: CD45RO-CCR7+CD27+CD95- naive CD8+ T cells expressing CXCR3 (TNR3+). The receptors come from a human donor in good health. Some clones in this sample may be carry-over from other donors' samples.

The rearrangement joins TRBV19 to TRBJ2-1; checking the TCRdb D call of TRBD1 is not possible without DNA. CDR3 length: 16 amino acids. The germline gives CDR1 LNHDA, CDR2 SQIVND (reference sequence). The CDR3 is CASSILDRAVSNEQFF.

The chain links TRBV29-1 to TRBJ1-1. This CDR3 is 14 amino acids long. Per germline, CDR1 SQVTM and CDR2 ANQGSEA. CDR3 loop: CSAIPISMNTEAFF. Full variable domain (missing parts from reference TRBV29-1 and TRBJ1-1): SAVISQKPSRDICQRGTSLTIQCQVDSQVTMMFWYRQQPGQSLTLIATANQGSEATYESGFVIDKFPISRPNLTFSTLTVSNMSPEDSSIYLCSAIPISMNTEAFFGQGTRLTVV.

The V and J genes are TRBV7-9 and TRBJ1-3. The CDR3 is made up of 15 amino acids. The germline V gene encodes CDR1 SEHNR and CDR2 FQNEAQ (reference sequence). The CDR3 protein is CASSPRTDSGNTIYF.

This chain connects TRBV7-9 to TRBJ1-6. The CDR3 loop spans 13 amino acids. Germline V gene lookup returns CDR1 SEHNR and CDR2 FQNEAQ (reference sequence). The chain's CDR3 is CASSDSGLAPLHF.

The chain has TRBV4-3 and TRBJ1-1. This CDR3 spans 14 amino acids. In germline, CDR1 is LGHNA, CDR2 YSLEER. The CDR3 is CASSQESFGTEAFF.

This chain connects TRBV29-1 to TRBJ2-7; TCRdb's D gene call, TRBD1, goes unchecked for lack of DNA. Germline CDR1 is SQVTM and CDR2 is ANQGSEA. CDR3 length: 13 residues. This chain's CDR3 is CSVRTGGSYEQYF.

The rearrangement joins TRBV11-2 to TRBJ2-7; the D gene TCRdb calls, TRBD1, cannot be checked with no DNA. This CDR3 spans 15 amino acids. Germline V gene sequence: CDR1 SGHAT, CDR2 FQNNGV. CDR3 in amino acids: CASSYYQGFGYEQYF.

The chain couples TRBV19 to TRBJ1-2; the TRBD1 assignment by TCRdb is unverifiable without DNA. CDR3 length: 14 residues. The germline CDR1 and CDR2 sequences are LNHDA and SQIVND (reference sequence). The CDR3 sequence: CASSIGTRNGGYTF.

The chain employs TRBV11-2 and TRBJ2-1; TCRdb returns TRBD2, unconfirmable since there is no DNA. This CDR3 region has 15 residues. Germline V gene data show CDR1 as SGHAT and CDR2 as FQNNGV. The CDR3 reads CASSLDPSGGNEQFF.

The chain couples TRBV12-3 or TRBV12-4 to TRBJ1-2. CDR3 length equals 16 residues. CDR3 sequence reads: CASSTHPGGGPYGYTF.

This chain joins TRBV29-1 and TRBJ2-7. In germline, CDR1 is SQVTM, CDR2 ANQGSEA. The CDR3 sequence is 11 residues long. This CDR3 reads CSVEFRYEQYF.

The chain recombines TRBV16 with TRBJ1-2. Germline loops: CDR1 KGHSY, CDR2 FQNENV. The CDR3 sequence is 15 residues long. CDR3 region: CASSQPDSRDYGYTF.

This chain uses TRBV20-1 with TRBJ2-1; TCRdb's assignment of TRBD1 cannot be checked, as there is no DNA. The CDR3 has 14 residues. CDR1 and CDR2 from the germline V gene are DFQATT and SNEGSKA (reference sequence). This chain's CDR3 is CSARPTGVRDEQFF.

The chain joins TRBV2 to TRBJ2-5; TCRdb's D gene call, TRBD1, goes unchecked for lack of DNA. The CDR3 contains 14 residues. Looked up from germline, CDR1 is SNHLY and CDR2 is FYNNEI. The CDR3 is CASIGSRGKETQYF.

The J gene is TRBJ2-1, the V gene TRBV27; as DNA is missing, the TRBD1 call by TCRdb cannot be tested. The CDR3 is made up of 16 amino acids. The germline V gene encodes CDR1 MNHEY and CDR2 SMNVEV (reference sequence). The CDR3 loop reads CASSLDGQGSYNEQFF.

CDR3 sequence: CASTPVGDYTLDTQYF. The chain has TRBV7-9 and TRBJ2-3; TCRdb proposes TRBD2, but this gene call is untestable without DNA. Germline values: CDR1 SEHNR, CDR2 FQNEAQ (reference sequence). This CDR3 spans 16 amino acids.

The chain is built from TRBV12-3 or TRBV12-4 and TRBJ2-7; TCRdb indicates TRBD1, and absent DNA this call remains unverified. This CDR3 is built from 14 residues. The CDR3 loop is CASSFDRGGYEQYF.

This chain links TRBV20-1 with TRBJ1-3; the D call from TCRdb, TRBD1, cannot be confirmed without DNA. The CDR3 runs to 15 residues. The germline V gene has CDR1 DFQATT and CDR2 SNEGSKA (reference sequence). This CDR3 is CSATRVDYGGNTIYF.

The rearrangement joins TRBV4-3 to TRBJ1-3; TCRdb indicates TRBD1, and absent DNA this call remains unverified. This CDR3 spans 16 amino acids. From germline, CDR1 is LGHNA and CDR2 YSLEER. The CDR3 sequence: CASSPKGQEYPNTIYF.

The genes are TRBV9 and TRBJ1-5; the D call of TRBD1 rests on TCRdb alone, since no DNA is present to check it. The CDR3 spans 16 residues. Germline V gene data show CDR1 as SGDLS and CDR2 as YYNGEE. CDR3 loop: CASSTGGGLSNQPQHF.

V and J are TRBV28 and TRBJ1-6; TCRdb's D call, TRBD1, is unchecked because there is no DNA. This CDR3 is 16 amino acids long. The V gene's germline CDR1 is MDHEN and CDR2 SYDVKM. The CDR3 spells CASRRTGVLYNSPLHF.